This TCR beta chain derives from a study of blood T cell repertoires in COVID-19. Profiled with immunoSEQ multiplex PCR; TCRdb holds only in-frame clones, not every one. This table holds roughly 230,000 clones, around 90% found once. Trimming shortened V by 3 bases and J by 3 bases, and 12 bases separated the two germline ends. Germline V gives CDR1 SEHNR, CDR2 FQNEAQ (reference sequence). The CDR3 covers 14 residues. The chain is built from TRBV7-9 and TRBJ2-7; maybe TRBD2 (7 bases). Input material: peripheral blood. The receptor was isolated from a man between 70 and 80 years old with acute or convalescent COVID-19. The CDR3 protein is CASSFGGAVYEQYF. In DNA, the CDR3 is TGTGCCAGCAGCTTTGGGGGGGCTGTCTACGAGCAGTACTTC.